The 26 T cell receptor beta chains given below trace back to one sample, sequenced in a study of patients and donors after allogeneic stem cell transplantation. TCRdb re-derived calls from the RT-PCR reads in MiXCR, one entry per CDR3 protein. Of over 150,000 distinct CDR3 sequences in the sample, about 32% were seen once. The source material was blood, either unsorted or a sorted T cell fraction (not recorded which). These receptor sequences come from a human donor who was either an allogeneic HSCT recipient or a stem cell or donor lymphocyte infusion donor (not recorded which). It is not recorded whose cells these are; they may come from a transplant donor.

The chain recombines TRBV28 with TRBJ2-7; a weak D match, TRBD1 (5 bases). V dropped 6 bases and J dropped 2 bases, with 11 bases sitting between them. From germline, CDR1 is MDHEN and CDR2 SYDVKM. CDR3 length equals 13 residues. CDR3 coding DNA: TGTGCCAGCAGACCAGGGCAGCCCTACGAGCAGTACTTC. Its translation is CASRPGQPYEQYF.

V gene TRBV29-1 combines with J gene TRBJ2-1; 8 nucleotides agree with TRBD2. V lost 7 bases, J lost 5 bases, and 10 bases stayed unmatched. The CDR3 runs 14 residues. Germline V CDR1 and CDR2: SQVTM, ANQGSEA. CDR3 residues: CSGTGTRFNNEQFF. CDR3 nucleotides: TGCAGCGGGACCGGGACTAGATTTAACAATGAGCAGTTCTTC.

This clonotype was detected only a few times. The CDR3 loop reads CASSRQVSSYEQYF. In nucleotides, the CDR3 is TGTGCCAGTAGTCGACAGGTCAGCTCCTACGAGCAGTACTTC. The rearrangement links TRBV19 to TRBJ2-7; perhaps TRBD1 as D (6 bases). V shed 5 bases and J shed 0 bases, with 11 bases lying between them. The CDR3 has 14 residues. The germline V gene encodes CDR1 LNHDA and CDR2 SQIVND (reference sequence).

The chain employs TRBV5-1 and TRBJ2-1; D unresolved. CDR1 is SGHRS and CDR2 is YFSETQ in the germline V gene. The CDR3 sequence is 12 residues long. V dropped 2 bases and J dropped 13 bases, with 13 bases sitting between them. In DNA, the CDR3 is TGCGCCAGCAGCTTTTCTGAGCGAAACCAGTTCTTC. This translates into CASSFSERNQFF.

The sample holds one count of this clonotype. The genes are TRBV21-1 and TRBJ2-1. TRBV21-1 is termed a pseudogene. The CDR3 totals 16 residues. Written as DNA, the CDR3 is TGTGCCAGCAGCAAAGCAGGACGGGTTAAAGTCAATGAGCAGTTCTTC. Translated: CASSKAGRVKVNEQFF.

This chain uses TRBV4-3 with TRBJ1-2; possibly TRBD1 for D (6 bases). The germline CDR1 and CDR2 sequences are LGHNA and YSLEER. The CDR3 has 14 residues. Trimming removed 2 bases at V and 8 bases at J, with 15 bases between. The CDR3 here is CASSQTGKGRGYTF. The CDR3 nucleotides read TGCGCCAGCAGCCAAACAGGGAAGGGCAGGGGCTACACCTTC.

The V gene is TRBV5-1, the J gene TRBJ2-7; D perhaps matches TRBD2 (5 bases). The CDR3 sequence is 14 residues long. V dropped 1 base and J dropped 3 bases, with 11 bases sitting between them. Germline values: CDR1 SGHRS, CDR2 YFSETQ. This chain's CDR3 is CASSLTRNYYEQYF. The CDR3 bases are TGCGCCAGCAGCTTGACTAGGAATTACTACGAGCAGTACTTC.

Comment on this clonotype: One end of the junction varies from germline; a read error may be responsible. The chain is built from TRBV9 and TRBJ2-5; 11 positions match TRBD1. CDR3 size: 15 residues. Germline CDR1 is SGDLS and CDR2 is YYNGEE. For the CDR3, the DNA is TGTGGCAGCAGCCCGTGGACAGGGGGCATGGAGACCCAGTACTTC. This codes for CGSSPWTGGMETQYF. The full variable domain, in which reference TRBV9 and TRBJ2-5 provide the parts outside the CDR3, is DSGVTQTPKHLITATGQRVTLRCSPRSGDLSVYWYQQSLDQGLQFLIQYYNGEERAKGNILERFSAQQFPDLHSELNLSSLELGDSALYFCGSSPWTGGMETQYFGPGTRLLVL.

This chain uses TRBV4-3 with TRBJ2-7; 7 bases match TRBD1. The trim removed 4 bases at V and 7 bases at J, leaving 13 bases unmatched. Germline-derived CDR1 and CDR2 are LGHNA and YSLEER. The CDR3 consists of 15 residues. CDR3 nucleotides: TGCGCCAGCAGCCGAAACCCGGGACAGCTGGGGGAGCAGTACTTC. Translated, it gives CASSRNPGQLGEQYF.

This clonotype was found a few times. V gene TRBV20-1 combines with J gene TRBJ1-1; D is uncertain. The CDR3 loop spans 12 amino acids. V lost 0 bases, J lost 9 bases, and 11 bases lay in between. Germline V gene sequence: CDR1 DFQATT, CDR2 SNEGSKA (reference sequence). This CDR3 is CSARDNSDKAFF. CDR3 DNA: TGCAGTGCTAGAGATAATTCGGATAAAGCTTTCTTT.

The chain carries TRBV15 and TRBJ2-5, with D tentatively TRBD2 (6 bases). V lost 0 bases and J lost 5, with 10 bases in between. Germline V gene data show CDR1 as LNHNV and CDR2 as YYDKDF (reference sequence). The CDR3 is 14 residues long. The DNA for the CDR3 is TGTGCCACCAGCAGAGATAAGGGGAGGGAGACCCAGTACTTC. Protein: CATSRDKGRETQYF.

This chain links TRBV20-1 with TRBJ1-4; D unclear. Trimming cost V 5 bases and J 12 bases, with 16 bases left between them. CDR1 DFQATT and CDR2 SNEGSKA come from the germline V gene (reference sequence). The CDR3 runs to 12 residues. The CDR3 protein is CSASPSRRELFF. CDR3 DNA sequence: TGCAGTGCTTCCCCCTCGCGACGCGAACTGTTTTTT.

The CDR3 region is CACQRQETQYF. The CDR3, as DNA: TGTGCCTGCCAGCGCCAAGAGACCCAGTACTTC. The chain is built from TRBV5-5 and TRBJ2-5; D is uncertain. The germline gives CDR1 SGHKS, CDR2 YYEKEE (reference sequence). The CDR3 length is 11 residues. The V gene lost 10 bases and the J gene lost 1 base, with 8 bases spanning the gap.

This clonotype was counted a few times. The chain is built from TRBV12-3 or TRBV12-4 and TRBJ1-2; 9 bases agree with TRBD1. The CDR3 contains 13 residues. The ends lost 3 bases at V and 7 bases at J; junction bases unmatched: 3. The CDR3 spells CASSFTGGFGYTF. The DNA for the CDR3 is TGTGCCAGCAGTTTTACAGGGGGCTTTGGCTACACCTTC.

This chain links TRBV11-3 with TRBJ2-1; 9 positions agree with TRBD2. This CDR3 has 14 residues. Germline assignment: CDR1 SGHNT and CDR2 YENEEA. V gave up 5 bases and J gave up 4 bases; unmatched junction bases: 3. CDR3 in DNA: TGTGCCAGCAGCCGGGGACTAGCTTACAATGAGCAGTTCTTC. Translation: CASSRGLAYNEQFF.

This clonotype turned up a few times. The chain carries TRBV18 and TRBJ2-5, with D uncertain. Germline V lookup: CDR1 KGHSH, CDR2 LQKENI. The CDR3 contains 14 residues. Trimming removed 0 bases from V and 1 base from J, with 6 bases in between. The CDR3 DNA sequence: TGTGCCAGCTCACCACCTGCTAGCCAAGAGACCCAGTACTTC. Its translation is CASSPPASQETQYF.

The CDR3 here is CASSQGPGTGELFF. In DNA form, the CDR3 reads TGTGCCAGCAGCCAAGGACCGGGGACCGGGGAGCTGTTTTTT. The chain couples TRBV3-1 to TRBJ2-2, with D tentatively TRBD2 (5 bases). The germline V and J ends were trimmed by 1 base and 5 bases, with 8 bases remaining between them. The germline V gene has CDR1 LGHDT and CDR2 YNNKEL (reference sequence). The CDR3 runs to 14 residues.

The V and J genes are TRBV29-1 and TRBJ2-5; D is perhaps TRBD1 (6 bases). Germline CDR1 reads SQVTM; CDR2 reads ANQGSEA. The CDR3 is 13 amino acids. V was shortened by 0 bases and J by 3 bases, with 8 bases between the two germline ends. The CDR3, as DNA: TGCAGCGTTGAAGATCCAGGGGAAGAGACCCAGTACTTC. Its protein product is CSVEDPGEETQYF.

The genes are TRBV20-1 and TRBJ2-7; the match to TRBD1 covers 9 bases. J gave up 3 bases and V 6 bases, and 12 bases lay outside the gene matches. Germline CDR1 and CDR2: DFQATT and SNEGSKA (reference sequence). This CDR3 contains 15 residues. The CDR3 DNA reads as TGCAGTGCCTTAACCTGGGACAGGGCCTTCTACGAGCAGTACTTC. It yields the protein CSALTWDRAFYEQYF.

This clonotype was detected many times. V gene TRBV10-3 combines with J gene TRBJ1-2; D might be TRBD1 (6 bases). The CDR3 extends over 17 amino acids. Trimming shortened V by 4 bases and J by 2 bases, and 20 bases separated the two germline ends. CDR1 and CDR2 (germline): ENHRY, SYGVKD. CDR3 bases: TGTGCCATCAGTGGGGGGGCTCAGGGAACGGCGAACTATGGCTACACCTTC. Protein: CAISGGAQGTANYGYTF.

This clonotype has more than one count but fewer than ten. The genes are TRBV6-5 and TRBJ2-1; D is uncertain. Germline values: CDR1 MNHEY, CDR2 SVGAGI. Trimming removed 9 bases at V and 0 bases at J, with 12 bases between. The CDR3 runs to 14 residues. CDR3 amino acids: CASKAGLSYNEQFF. CDR3 DNA: TGTGCCAGTAAGGCCGGGCTCTCCTACAATGAGCAGTTCTTC.

In its sample, this clonotype was seen a few times. V is TRBV20-1 and J is TRBJ1-4, with D possibly TRBD1 on 5 matching bases. CDR1 and CDR2 from the germline V gene are DFQATT and SNEGSKA (reference sequence). There are 13 residues in the CDR3. With 5 bases removed from V and 3 bases from J, the gap between germline ends came to 10 bases. The CDR3 DNA reads as TGCAGTGCTTCGCCGGGGGCTAATGAAAAACTGTTTTTT. It is translated as CSASPGANEKLFF.

This clonotype was observed many times. The chain joins TRBV20-1 to TRBJ1-5; 7 nucleotides agree with TRBD1. Per the germline V gene, CDR1 is DFQATT and CDR2 is SNEGSKA (reference sequence). The CDR3 spans 14 residues. Trimming cost V 2 bases and J 7 bases; bases outside gene matches: 8. The CDR3: CSARSDRAGQPQHF. CDR3 sequence (DNA): TGCAGTGCTAGATCTGACAGGGCCGGACAGCCCCAGCATTTT.

J is TRBJ2-2 and V is TRBV5-1; TRBD2 aligns across 8 bases. CDR1 is SGHRS and CDR2 is YFSETQ in the germline V gene. The CDR3 is 15 amino acids. V lost 1 base and J lost 5; bases outside the gene matches: 4. CDR3 sequence: CASSLSGSRTGELFF. CDR3 nucleotides: TGCGCCAGCAGCTTGAGCGGGAGCCGGACCGGGGAGCTGTTTTTT.

This clonotype appeared a few times. V and J are TRBV20-1 and TRBJ1-5, with D perhaps TRBD1 (5 bases). With 3 bases removed from V and 7 bases from J, the gap between germline ends came to 10 bases. Germline V gene lookup returns CDR1 DFQATT and CDR2 SNEGSKA (reference sequence). CDR3 length: 12 amino acids. CDR3 coding DNA: TGCAGTGCTAGGGGGCAACGCCAGCCCCAGCATTTT. Protein sequence: CSARGQRQPQHF.

In its sample, this clonotype was seen a few times. The V gene is TRBV5-1, the J gene TRBJ2-2, with 8 bases matching TRBD1. The germline V gene encodes CDR1 SGHRS and CDR2 YFSETQ. Trimming at V came to 4 bases and at J to 0 bases, leaving 2 bases not matched to a gene. The CDR3 loop spans 15 amino acids. CDR3 in DNA: TGCGCCAGCAGCGAGACAGGGGCGAACACCGGGGAGCTGTTTTTT. Its protein is CASSETGANTGELFF.